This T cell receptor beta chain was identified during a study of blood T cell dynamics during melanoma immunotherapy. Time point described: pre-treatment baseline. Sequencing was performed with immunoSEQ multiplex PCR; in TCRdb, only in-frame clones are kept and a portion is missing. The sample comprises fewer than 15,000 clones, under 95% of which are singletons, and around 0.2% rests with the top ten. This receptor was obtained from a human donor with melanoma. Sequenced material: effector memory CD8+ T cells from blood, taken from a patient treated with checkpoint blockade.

CDR3 in amino acids: CASSLTGDYNEQYF. CDR3 nucleotide sequence: TGTGCCAGCAGTTTAACGGGGGATTACAACGAGCAGTACTTC. The J gene is TRBJ2-7, the V gene TRBV27, with TRBD2 as a possible D gene (6 bases). The germline V gene encodes CDR1 MNHEY and CDR2 SMNVEV (reference sequence). The ends were cut back, 2 bases at V and 5 bases at J, with 13 bases in the middle. The CDR3 extends over 14 amino acids.